This T cell receptor beta chain was sequenced for a study of T-cell reconstitution after alpha-beta-depleted transplantation in children (dated by TCRdb to about 2016). General notes on the study: T-cell immune reconstitution after TCRalphabeta/CD19-depleted allogeneic hematopoietic cell transplantation in children was quantitatively tracked in the study by means of TCR repertoire profiling. What the authors observed across the whole study: The apparently early recovery of alphabetaT-cell counts about two months after transplant reportedly depended on only several hundred rapidly expanded clones that came from non-depleted graft cells. Over subsequent months, a decline in hyperexpanded clone frequencies was noted, and after one year, T-cell counts and TCRbeta diversity were mostly ascribed to newly produced T cells. In some patients, high TCRbeta diversity at day 60 was attributed to recipient T cells and intrathymic progenitors that had survived conditioning.

Sample treatment or condition, as interpreted from the label and publication: allogeneic hematopoietic cell transplantation with graft depleted of TCRalphabeta T cells and CD19 B cells. The transplant recipients were children given TCRalphabeta/CD19-depleted allogeneic hematopoietic cell grafts. Library creation used PCR. The instrument given in TCRdb is Illumina HiSeq 2500. TCR library preparation used molecular barcoding, with unique molecular identifiers applied to normalize quantification of the TCRbeta repertoire. TCRdb reprocessing: public reads trimmed at Q25 with fastp, clones called with MiXCR, in-frame beta chains kept. Rows are combined by CDR3 protein, so each entry shows the most common genes and DNA. This sample has about 980,000 distinct CDR3 sequences in its table, and less than 30% of those were observed once. Together, the top ten hold roughly 27% of the sample. There are a few counts of this clonotype. Its antigen target is currently unknown. One base away there is no much larger clone; base qualities are not given.

This sequence originates from a boy younger than two who had a stem cell transplant for SCID, so the T cells may come from the graft donor. This sample comprised PBMCs, mostly from graft donor cells, obtained 360 days after TCRalphabeta/CD19-depleted stem cell transplant.

The CDR3 amino acid sequence is: CASSVEQNTEAFF. Read as DNA, the sequence is TGTGCCAGCAGCGTAGAACAGAACACTGAAGCTTTCTTT. The V gene is TRBV9 and the J gene is TRBJ1-1, with the D gene too uncertain to name. Looking up the germline V gene yields CDR1 SGDLS and CDR2 YYNGEE. Trimming costs V 0 bases and J 1 base, and their ends lie 4 bases apart. The cysteine opens and the phenylalanine closes a CDR3 of 13 amino acids. This entry keeps only the CDR3 DNA: 39 bases, framed from base 1.